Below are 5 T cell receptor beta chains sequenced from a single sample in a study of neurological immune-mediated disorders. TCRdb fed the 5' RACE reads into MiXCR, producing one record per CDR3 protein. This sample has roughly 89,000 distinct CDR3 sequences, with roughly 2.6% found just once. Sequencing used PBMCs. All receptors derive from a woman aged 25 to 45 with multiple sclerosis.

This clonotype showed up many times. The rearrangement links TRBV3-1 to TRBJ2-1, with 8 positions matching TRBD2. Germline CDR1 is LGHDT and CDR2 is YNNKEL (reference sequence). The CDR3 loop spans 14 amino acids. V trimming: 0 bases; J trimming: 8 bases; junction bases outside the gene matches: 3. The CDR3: CASSQEGLDDEQFF. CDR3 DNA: TGTGCCAGCAGCCAAGAGGGACTAGACGATGAGCAGTTCTTC.

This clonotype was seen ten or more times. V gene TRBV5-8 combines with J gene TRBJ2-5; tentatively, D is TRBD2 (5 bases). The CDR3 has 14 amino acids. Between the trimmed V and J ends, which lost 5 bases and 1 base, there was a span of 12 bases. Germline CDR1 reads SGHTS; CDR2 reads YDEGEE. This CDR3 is CASRKRFTQETQYF. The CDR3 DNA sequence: TGTGCCAGCAGGAAGCGGTTCACCCAAGAGACCCAGTACTTC. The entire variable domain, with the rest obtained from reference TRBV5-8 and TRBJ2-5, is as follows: EAGVTQSPTHLIKTRGQQATLRCSPISGHTSVYWYQQALGLGLQFLLWYDEGEERNRGNFPPRFSGRQFPNYSSELNVNALELEDSALYLCASRKRFTQETQYFGPGTRLLVL.

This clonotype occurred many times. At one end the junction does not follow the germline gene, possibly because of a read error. CDR3 region: CASSPTGLGPNF. The CDR3 DNA is TGTGCCAGCAGCCCGACGGGCCTTGGCCCCAACTTC. The gene calls are TRBV12-3 or TRBV12-4 and TRBJ2-1, with D hard to call. The CDR3 extends over 12 amino acids.

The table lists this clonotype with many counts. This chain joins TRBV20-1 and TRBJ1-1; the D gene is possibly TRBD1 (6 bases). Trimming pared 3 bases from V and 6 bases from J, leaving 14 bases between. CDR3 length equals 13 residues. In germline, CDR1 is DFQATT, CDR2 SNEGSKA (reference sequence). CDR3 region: CSARGGAIAEAFF. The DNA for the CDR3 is TGCAGTGCTAGGGGGGGGGCAATCGCTGAAGCTTTCTTT.

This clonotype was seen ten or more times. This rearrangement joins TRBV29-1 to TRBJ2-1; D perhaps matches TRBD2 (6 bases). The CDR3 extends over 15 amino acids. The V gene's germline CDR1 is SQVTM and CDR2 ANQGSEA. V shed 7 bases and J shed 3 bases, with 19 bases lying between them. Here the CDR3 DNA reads TGCAGCGCCCCGGCAAGCGGGTCCTACTACAATGAGCAGTTCTTC. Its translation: CSAPASGSYYNEQFF.